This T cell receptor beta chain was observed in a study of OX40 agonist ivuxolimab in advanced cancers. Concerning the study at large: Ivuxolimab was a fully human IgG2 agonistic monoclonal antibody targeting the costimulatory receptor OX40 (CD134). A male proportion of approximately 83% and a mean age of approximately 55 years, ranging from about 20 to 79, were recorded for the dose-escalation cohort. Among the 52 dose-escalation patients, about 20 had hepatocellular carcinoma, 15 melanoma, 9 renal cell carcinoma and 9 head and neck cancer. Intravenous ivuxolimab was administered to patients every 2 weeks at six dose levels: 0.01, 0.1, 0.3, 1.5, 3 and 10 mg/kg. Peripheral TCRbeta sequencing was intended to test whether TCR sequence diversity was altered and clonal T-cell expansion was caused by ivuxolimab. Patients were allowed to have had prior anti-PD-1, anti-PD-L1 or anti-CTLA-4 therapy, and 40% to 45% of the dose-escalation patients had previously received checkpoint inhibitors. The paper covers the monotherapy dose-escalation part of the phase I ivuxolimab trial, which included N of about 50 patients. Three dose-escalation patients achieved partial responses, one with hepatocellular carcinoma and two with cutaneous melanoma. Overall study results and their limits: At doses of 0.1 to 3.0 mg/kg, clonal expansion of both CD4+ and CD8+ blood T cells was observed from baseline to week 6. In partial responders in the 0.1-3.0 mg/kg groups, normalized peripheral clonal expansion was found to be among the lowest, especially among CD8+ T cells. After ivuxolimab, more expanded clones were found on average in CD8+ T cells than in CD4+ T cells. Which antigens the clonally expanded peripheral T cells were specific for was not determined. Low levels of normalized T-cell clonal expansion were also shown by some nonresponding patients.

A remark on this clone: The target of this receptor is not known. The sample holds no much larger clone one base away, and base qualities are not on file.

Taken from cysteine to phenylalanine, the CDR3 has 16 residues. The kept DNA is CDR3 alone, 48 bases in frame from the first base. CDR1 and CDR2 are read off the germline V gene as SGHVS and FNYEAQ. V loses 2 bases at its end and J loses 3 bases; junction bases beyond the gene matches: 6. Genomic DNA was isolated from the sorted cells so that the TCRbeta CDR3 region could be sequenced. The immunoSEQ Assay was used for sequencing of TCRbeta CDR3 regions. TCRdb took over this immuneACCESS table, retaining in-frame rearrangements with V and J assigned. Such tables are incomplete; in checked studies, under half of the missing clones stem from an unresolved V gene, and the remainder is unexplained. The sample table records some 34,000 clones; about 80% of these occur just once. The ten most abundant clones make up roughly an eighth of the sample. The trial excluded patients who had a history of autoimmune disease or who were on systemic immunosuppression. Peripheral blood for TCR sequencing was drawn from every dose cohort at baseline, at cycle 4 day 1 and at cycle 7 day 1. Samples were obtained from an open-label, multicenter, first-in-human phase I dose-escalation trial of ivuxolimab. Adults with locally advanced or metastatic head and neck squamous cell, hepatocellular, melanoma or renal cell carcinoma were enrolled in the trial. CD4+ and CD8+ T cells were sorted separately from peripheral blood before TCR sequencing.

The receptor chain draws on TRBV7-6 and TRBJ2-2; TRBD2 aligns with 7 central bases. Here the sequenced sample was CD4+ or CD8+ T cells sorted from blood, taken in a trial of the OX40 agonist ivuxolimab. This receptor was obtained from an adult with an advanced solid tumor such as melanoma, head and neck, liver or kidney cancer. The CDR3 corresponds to CASSLSGGSYTGELFF. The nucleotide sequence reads TGTGCCAGCAGCTTATCTGGCGGGAGCTACACCGGGGAGCTGTTTTTT.